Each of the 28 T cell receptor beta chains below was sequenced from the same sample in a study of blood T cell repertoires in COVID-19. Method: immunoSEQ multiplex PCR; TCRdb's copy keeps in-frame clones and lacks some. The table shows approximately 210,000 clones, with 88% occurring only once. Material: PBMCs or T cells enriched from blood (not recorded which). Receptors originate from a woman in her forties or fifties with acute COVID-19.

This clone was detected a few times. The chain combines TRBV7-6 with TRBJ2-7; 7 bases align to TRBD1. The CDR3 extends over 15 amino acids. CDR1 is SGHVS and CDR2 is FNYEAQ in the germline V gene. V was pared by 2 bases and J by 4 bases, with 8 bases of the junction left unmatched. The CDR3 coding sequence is TGTGCCAGCAGCTTAATCGGGGACAGTGAGTACGAGCAGTACTTC. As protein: CASSLIGDSEYEQYF.

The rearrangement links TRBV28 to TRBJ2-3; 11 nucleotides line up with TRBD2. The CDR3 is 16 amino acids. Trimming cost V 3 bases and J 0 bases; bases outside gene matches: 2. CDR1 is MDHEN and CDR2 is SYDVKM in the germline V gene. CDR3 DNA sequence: TGTGCCAGCAGTTTTAGCGGGAGGGCAAGCACAGATACGCAGTATTTT. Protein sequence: CASSFSGRASTDTQYF.

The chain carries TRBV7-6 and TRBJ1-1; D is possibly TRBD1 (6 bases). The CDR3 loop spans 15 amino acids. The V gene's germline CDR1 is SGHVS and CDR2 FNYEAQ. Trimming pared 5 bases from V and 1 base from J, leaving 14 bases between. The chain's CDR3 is CASSPSGTPNTEAFF. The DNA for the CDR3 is TGTGCCAGCAGCCCTAGCGGGACACCGAACACTGAAGCTTTCTTT.

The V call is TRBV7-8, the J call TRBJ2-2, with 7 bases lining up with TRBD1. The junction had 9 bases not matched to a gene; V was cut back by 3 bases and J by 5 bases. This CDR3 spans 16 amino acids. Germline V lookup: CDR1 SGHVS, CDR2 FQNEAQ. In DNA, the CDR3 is TGTGCCAGCAGCTTGAATAAGGGGGCTCGGACCGGGGAGCTGTTTTTT. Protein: CASSLNKGARTGELFF.

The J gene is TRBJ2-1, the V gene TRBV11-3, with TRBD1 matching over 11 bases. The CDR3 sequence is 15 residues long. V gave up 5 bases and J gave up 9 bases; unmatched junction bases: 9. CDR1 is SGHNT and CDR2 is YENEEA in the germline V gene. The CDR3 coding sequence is TGTGCCAGCAGCCACCGGGACAGGGGGTCCAGTGAGCAGTTCTTC. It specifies CASSHRDRGSSEQFF.

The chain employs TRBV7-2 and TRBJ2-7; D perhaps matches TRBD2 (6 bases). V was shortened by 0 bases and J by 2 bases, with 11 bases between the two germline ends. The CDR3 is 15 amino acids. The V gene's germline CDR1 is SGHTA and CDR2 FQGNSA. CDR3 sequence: CASSLAGTGAYEQYF. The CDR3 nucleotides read TGTGCCAGCAGCTTAGCGGGGACGGGAGCCTACGAGCAGTACTTC. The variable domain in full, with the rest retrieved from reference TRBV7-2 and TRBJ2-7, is GAGVSQSPSNKVTEKGKDVELRCDPISGHTALYWYRQSLGQGLEFLIYFQGNSAPDKSGLPSDRFSAERTGGSVSTLTIQRTQQEDSAVYLCASSLAGTGAYEQYFGPGTRLTVT.

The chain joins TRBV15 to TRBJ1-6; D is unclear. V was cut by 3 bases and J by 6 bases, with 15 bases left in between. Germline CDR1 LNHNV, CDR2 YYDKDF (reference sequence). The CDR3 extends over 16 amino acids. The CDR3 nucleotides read TGTGCCACCAGCAGGGGAGGGATTCTGAGTAATTCACCCCTCCACTTT. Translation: CATSRGGILSNSPLHF.

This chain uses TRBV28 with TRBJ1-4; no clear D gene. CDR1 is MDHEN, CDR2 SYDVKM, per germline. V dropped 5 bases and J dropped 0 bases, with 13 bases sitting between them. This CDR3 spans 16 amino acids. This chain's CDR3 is CASSPPYGATNEKLFF. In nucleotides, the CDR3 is TGTGCCAGCAGTCCCCCCTACGGGGCAACTAATGAAAAACTGTTTTTT.

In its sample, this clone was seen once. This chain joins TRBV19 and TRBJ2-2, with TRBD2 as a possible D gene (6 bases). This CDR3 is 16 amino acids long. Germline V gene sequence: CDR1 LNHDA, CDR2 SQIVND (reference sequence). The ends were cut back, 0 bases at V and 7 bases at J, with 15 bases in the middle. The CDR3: CASSIDGSAGFGELFF. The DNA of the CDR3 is TGTGCCAGTAGTATAGACGGGAGCGCAGGGTTCGGGGAGCTGTTTTTT.

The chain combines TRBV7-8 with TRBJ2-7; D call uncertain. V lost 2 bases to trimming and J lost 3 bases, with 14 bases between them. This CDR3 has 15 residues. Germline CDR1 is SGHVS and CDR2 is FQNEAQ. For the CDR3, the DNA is TGTGCCAGCAGCTTATCCCGATTGGAGCTCTACGAGCAGTACTTC. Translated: CASSLSRLELYEQYF.

The DNA for the CDR3 is TGTGCCAGCAGCTTAAATGAGTACTCCGGGGAGCTGTTTTTT. Translating it yields CASSLNEYSGELFF. This chain links TRBV7-9 with TRBJ2-2; D not certain. V shed 2 bases and J shed 6 bases, with 10 bases lying between them. CDR3 length: 14 amino acids. Germline CDR1 and CDR2: SEHNR and FQNEAQ (reference sequence).

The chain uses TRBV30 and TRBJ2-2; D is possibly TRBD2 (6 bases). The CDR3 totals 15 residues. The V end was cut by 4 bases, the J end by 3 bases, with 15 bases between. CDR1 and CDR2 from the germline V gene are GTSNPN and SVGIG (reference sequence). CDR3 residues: CAWKEYSGYTGELFF. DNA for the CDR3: TGTGCCTGGAAAGAGTATAGCGGCTACACCGGGGAGCTGTTTTTT.

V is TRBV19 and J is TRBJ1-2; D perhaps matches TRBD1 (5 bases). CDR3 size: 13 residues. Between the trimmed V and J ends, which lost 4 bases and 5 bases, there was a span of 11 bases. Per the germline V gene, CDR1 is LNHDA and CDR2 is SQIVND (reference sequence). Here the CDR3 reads CASSTRVGYGYTF. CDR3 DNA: TGTGCCAGTAGTACCAGGGTGGGGTATGGCTACACCTTC.

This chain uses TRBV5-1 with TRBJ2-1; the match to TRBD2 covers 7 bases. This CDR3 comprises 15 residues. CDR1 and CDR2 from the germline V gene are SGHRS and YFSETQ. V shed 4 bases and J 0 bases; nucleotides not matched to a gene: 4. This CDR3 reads CASSGTSASYNEQFF. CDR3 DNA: TGCGCCAGCAGCGGAACTAGCGCCTCCTACAATGAGCAGTTCTTC. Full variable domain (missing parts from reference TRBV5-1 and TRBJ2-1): KAGVTQTPRYLIKTRGQQVTLSCSPISGHRSVSWYQQTPGQGLQFLFEYFSETQRNKGNFPGRFSGRQFSNSRSEMNVSTLELGDSALYLCASSGTSASYNEQFFGPGTRLTVL.

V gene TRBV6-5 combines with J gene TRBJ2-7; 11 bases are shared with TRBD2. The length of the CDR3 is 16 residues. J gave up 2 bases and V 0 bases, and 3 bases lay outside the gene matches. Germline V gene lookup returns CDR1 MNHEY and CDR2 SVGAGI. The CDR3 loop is CASSYSGTSGTYEQYF. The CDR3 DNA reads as TGTGCCAGCAGTTACTCCGGGACTAGCGGAACCTACGAGCAGTACTTC.

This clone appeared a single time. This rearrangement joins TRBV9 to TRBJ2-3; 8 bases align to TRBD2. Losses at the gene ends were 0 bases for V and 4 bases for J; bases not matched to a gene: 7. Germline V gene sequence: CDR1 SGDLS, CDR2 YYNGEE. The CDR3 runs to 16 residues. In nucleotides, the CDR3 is TGTGCCAGCAGCGTAGAGGGACTAGGATATCCAGATACGCAGTATTTT. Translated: CASSVEGLGYPDTQYF.

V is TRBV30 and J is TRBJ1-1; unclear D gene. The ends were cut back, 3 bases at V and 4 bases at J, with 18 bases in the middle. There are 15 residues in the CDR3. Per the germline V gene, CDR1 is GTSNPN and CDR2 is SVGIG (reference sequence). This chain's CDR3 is CAWRWAPMGSTEAFF. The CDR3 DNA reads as TGTGCCTGGAGGTGGGCCCCAATGGGGAGCACTGAAGCTTTCTTT.

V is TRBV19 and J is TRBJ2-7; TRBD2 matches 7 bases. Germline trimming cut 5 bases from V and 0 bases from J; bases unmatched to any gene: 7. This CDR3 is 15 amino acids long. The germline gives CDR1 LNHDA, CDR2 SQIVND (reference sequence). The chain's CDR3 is CASSASGDVSYEQYF. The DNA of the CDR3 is TGTGCCAGTAGTGCCAGCGGGGATGTCTCCTACGAGCAGTACTTC.

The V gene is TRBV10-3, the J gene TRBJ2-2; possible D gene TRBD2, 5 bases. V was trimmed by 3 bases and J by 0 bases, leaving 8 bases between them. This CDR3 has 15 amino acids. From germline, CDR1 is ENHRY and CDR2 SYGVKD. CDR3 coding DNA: TGTGCCATCAGTGAACAGCGGCCGAACACCGGGGAGCTGTTTTTT. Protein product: CAISEQRPNTGELFF.

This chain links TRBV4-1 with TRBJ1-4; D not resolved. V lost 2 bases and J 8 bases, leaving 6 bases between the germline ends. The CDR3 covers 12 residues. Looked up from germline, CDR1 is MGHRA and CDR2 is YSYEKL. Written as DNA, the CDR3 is TGCGCCAGCAGCCAATCCTACGAAAAACTGTTTTTT. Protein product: CASSQSYEKLFF.

This chain's CDR3 is CASSLGGTGSYEQYF. The DNA of the CDR3 is TGCGCCAGCAGCTTGGGGGGGACAGGGTCCTACGAGCAGTACTTC. The chain recombines TRBV5-1 with TRBJ2-7; 9 bases fit TRBD1. This CDR3 contains 15 residues. V trimming: 0 bases; J trimming: 1 base; junction bases outside the gene matches: 2. From germline, CDR1 is SGHRS and CDR2 YFSETQ.

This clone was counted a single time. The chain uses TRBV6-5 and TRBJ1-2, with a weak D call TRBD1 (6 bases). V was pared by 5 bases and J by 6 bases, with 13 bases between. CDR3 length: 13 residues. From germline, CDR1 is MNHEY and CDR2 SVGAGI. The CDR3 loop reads CASSKNRENGYTF. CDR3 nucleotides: TGTGCCAGCAGTAAGAACAGGGAAAATGGCTACACCTTC.

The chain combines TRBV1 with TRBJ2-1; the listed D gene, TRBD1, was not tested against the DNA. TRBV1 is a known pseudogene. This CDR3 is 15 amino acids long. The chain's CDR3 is CTSSQDVGPSNEQFF. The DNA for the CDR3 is TGCACCAGCAGCCAAGATGTTGGGCCGAGCAATGAGCAGTTCTTC.

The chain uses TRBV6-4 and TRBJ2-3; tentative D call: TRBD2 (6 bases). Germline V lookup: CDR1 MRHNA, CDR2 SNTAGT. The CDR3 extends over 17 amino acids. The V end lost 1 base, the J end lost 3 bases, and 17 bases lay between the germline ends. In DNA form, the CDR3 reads TGTGCCAGCAGTGACTTCTTTCGGGAGAACGGAACAGATACGCAGTATTTT. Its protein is CASSDFFRENGTDTQYF.

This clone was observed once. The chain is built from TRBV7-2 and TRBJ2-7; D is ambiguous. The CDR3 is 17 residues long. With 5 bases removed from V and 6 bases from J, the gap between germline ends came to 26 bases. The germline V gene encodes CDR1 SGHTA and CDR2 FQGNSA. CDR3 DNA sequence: TGTGCCAGCAGCCCGGGTCGACCTACAATTGGTGTTATCGAGCAGTACTTC. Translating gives CASSPGRPTIGVIEQYF.

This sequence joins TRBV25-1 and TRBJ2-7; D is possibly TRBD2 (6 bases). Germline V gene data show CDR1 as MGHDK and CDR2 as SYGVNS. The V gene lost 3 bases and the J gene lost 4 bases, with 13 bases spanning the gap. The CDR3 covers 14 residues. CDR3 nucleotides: TGTGCCAGCAGTGAGACATCCGGGGGATACGAGCAGTACTTC. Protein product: CASSETSGGYEQYF.

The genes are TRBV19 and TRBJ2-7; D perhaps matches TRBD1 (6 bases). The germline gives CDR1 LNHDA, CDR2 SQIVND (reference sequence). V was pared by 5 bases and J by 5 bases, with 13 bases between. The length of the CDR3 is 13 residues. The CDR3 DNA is TGTGCCAGTAGTCCCTGGACAGTAGACGAGCAGTACTTC. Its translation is CASSPWTVDEQYF.

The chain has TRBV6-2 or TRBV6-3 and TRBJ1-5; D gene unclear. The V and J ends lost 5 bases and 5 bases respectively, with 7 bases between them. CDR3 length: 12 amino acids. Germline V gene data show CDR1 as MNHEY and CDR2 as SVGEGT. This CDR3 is CASSRVYQPQHF. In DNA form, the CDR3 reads TGTGCCAGCAGTCGGGTGTATCAGCCCCAGCATTTT.